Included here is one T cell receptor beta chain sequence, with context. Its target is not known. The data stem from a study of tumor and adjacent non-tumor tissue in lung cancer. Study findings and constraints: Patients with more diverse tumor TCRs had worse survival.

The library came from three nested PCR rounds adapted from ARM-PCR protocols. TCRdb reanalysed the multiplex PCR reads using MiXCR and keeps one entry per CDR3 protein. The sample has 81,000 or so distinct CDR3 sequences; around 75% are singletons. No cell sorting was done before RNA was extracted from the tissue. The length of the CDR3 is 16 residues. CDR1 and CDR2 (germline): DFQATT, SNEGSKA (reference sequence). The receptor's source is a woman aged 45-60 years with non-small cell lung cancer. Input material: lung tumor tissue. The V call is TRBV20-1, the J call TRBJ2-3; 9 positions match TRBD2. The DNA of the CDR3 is TGCATCGCCTCGAGGGTAGCGGGAGATAGCACAGATACGCAGTATTTT. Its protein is CIASRVAGDSTDTQYF.